This paragraph covers one T cell receptor (beta chain) sequence. CDR1 ENHRY and CDR2 SYGVKD come from the germline V gene. This CDR3 contains 14 residues. Trimming cost V 4 bases and J 2 bases, with 11 bases left between them. The data stem from a study of T cells in Graves' hyperthyroidism and ophthalmopathy. Authors of the study amplified TCR beta CDR3 regions from RNA transcripts. The study used the HTBI primer set for a first-round RT-PCR of the TCR CDR3. TCRdb analysed the multiplex PCR reads with MiXCR anew, one entry per CDR3 protein. Altogether 490,000 or so distinct CDR3 sequences are present, around 50% being singletons, with the ten largest covering about 45%. A patient was excluded if there was uncontrolled infection, other autoimmune disease, pregnancy or lactation. The diagnoses drew upon clinical symptoms, serum thyroxine and TRAb, thyroid ultrasound and orbital computed tomography.

Sequenced material: peripheral blood or thyroid tissue (not recorded which). The chain employs TRBV10-3 and TRBJ1-2; D not resolved. The origin of this receptor is an adult woman with Graves' disease, either hyperthyroidism or ophthalmopathy (not recorded which). The CDR3 loop is CAISGLTENYGYTF. CDR3 sequence (DNA): TGTGCCATCAGTGGACTTACAGAGAACTATGGCTACACCTTC.